The present T cell receptor (beta chain) was sequenced within a study of T-cell reconstitution after alpha-beta-depleted transplantation in children. The ends lost 3 bases at V and 4 bases at J; junction bases unmatched: 7. The length of the CDR3 is 15 residues. The germline V gene has CDR1 DFQATT and CDR2 SNEGSKA (reference sequence). Unique molecular identifiers were used to barcode this TCRbeta library. MiXCR was run by TCRdb on the PCR reads, yielding one entry per CDR3 protein. The sample consists of hundreds of thousands of distinct CDR3 sequences, about 24% of them appearing once. The sequencing here drew on PBMCs, mostly from graft donor cells, taken 360 days after TCRalphabeta/CD19-depleted stem cell transplant. The receptor was derived from a female patient aged 2-9 years who had a stem cell transplant for congenital amegakaryocytic thrombocytopenia, so the T cells may come from the graft donor. The chain combines TRBV20-1 with TRBJ2-3; 10 bases agree with TRBD1. The CDR3 spells CSARGDDRGPDTQYF. The CDR3 DNA is TGCAGTGCTAGGGGAGATGACAGGGGGCCAGATACGCAGTATTTT.